Shown below are 10 T cell receptor beta chains from a single sample sequenced in a study of lymphopenia after photon versus proton radiotherapy. The data were produced by immunoSEQ multiplex PCR, yet TCRdb's version contains in-frame clones alone and is incomplete. The sample contains approximately 6,000 clones, about 89% of which appear only once. Sequenced here: peripheral blood, sampled from a patient treated with photon-based radiotherapy. The receptors here all came from a man between 60 and 75 years old with cholangiocarcinoma.

V gene TRBV2 combines with J gene TRBJ2-1; 12 nucleotides align to TRBD2. This CDR3 contains 15 residues. CDR1 SNHLY and CDR2 FYNNEI come from the germline V gene. V dropped 3 bases and J dropped 9; count of bases not matched to a gene: 6. The CDR3 bases are TGTGCCAGCAGTGAGTCTAGCGGGGGGGCCGGTGAGCAGTTCTTC. This encodes CASSESSGGAGEQFF.

The chain couples TRBV7-3 to TRBJ2-3; 7 bases match TRBD1. J was trimmed by 4 bases and V by 6 bases; bases with no gene match: 4. CDR3 length: 13 amino acids. The germline gives CDR1 SGHTA, CDR2 FQGTGA. The CDR3 DNA sequence: TGTGCCAGCAGTCAGAGGGGGCCAGATACGCAGTATTTT. Translated: CASSQRGPDTQYF.

The V and J genes are TRBV7-8 and TRBJ2-7; unclear D gene. This CDR3 is built from 11 residues. The germline V and J ends were trimmed by 2 bases and 4 bases, with 3 bases remaining between them. The germline V gene encodes CDR1 SGHVS and CDR2 FQNEAQ. As DNA, the CDR3 is TGTGCCAGCAGCTTACAGTACGAGCAGTACTTC. Amino acid sequence: CASSLQYEQYF.

The chain couples TRBV18 to TRBJ1-6, with 8 bases identical to TRBD1. The CDR3 is 16 residues long. The germline gives CDR1 KGHSH, CDR2 LQKENI. V lost 4 bases and J lost 6; bases outside the gene matches: 8. CDR3: CASSHQDRDGNSPLHF. The CDR3 coding sequence is TGTGCCAGCTCACACCAGGACAGGGACGGTAATTCACCCCTCCACTTT.

The J gene is TRBJ2-1, the V gene TRBV13; 7 bases are a match to TRBD2. From germline, CDR1 is PRHDT and CDR2 FYEKMQ (reference sequence). Trimming took 5 bases from V and 2 from J; bases not matched to a gene: 6. This CDR3 is built from 15 residues. CDR3 in amino acids: CASSRGVGTYNEQFF. In DNA form, the CDR3 reads TGTGCCAGCAGCCGGGGGGTAGGGACCTACAATGAGCAGTTCTTC.

The chain links TRBV19 to TRBJ2-3, with D possibly being TRBD2 (5 bases). This CDR3 spans 14 amino acids. The germline CDR1 and CDR2 sequences are LNHDA and SQIVND (reference sequence). Trimming removed 4 bases at V and 2 bases at J, with 10 bases between. The chain's CDR3 is CASSTQRNTDTQYF. The CDR3 region has the DNA TGTGCCAGTAGTACTCAGCGGAACACAGATACGCAGTATTTT.

The chain uses TRBV12-5 and TRBJ2-2; D not resolved. This CDR3 is built from 11 residues. The V end was cut by 6 bases, the J end by 6 bases, with 5 bases between. The germline CDR1 and CDR2 sequences are LGHNT and FRNRAP. The CDR3 loop reads CASGEAGELFF. CDR3 sequence (DNA): TGTGCTAGTGGAGAGGCCGGGGAGCTGTTTTTT. Supplemented by reference TRBV12-5 and TRBJ2-2, the full variable domain reads DARVTQTPRHKVTEMGQEVTMRCQPILGHNTVFWYRQTMMQGLELLAYFRNRAPLDDSGMPKDRFSAEMPDATLATLKIQPSEPRDSAVYFCASGEAGELFFGEGSRLTVL.

The CDR3 sequence is CASSLEGLGRDTQYF. CDR3 sequence (DNA): TGTGCCAGCAGCTTGGAGGGATTAGGGAGGGATACGCAGTATTTT. V gene TRBV5-5 combines with J gene TRBJ2-3; TRBD2 is a possible D gene (6 bases). The CDR3 is 15 amino acids. Trimming took 0 bases from V and 6 from J, leaving 14 bases between them. From germline, CDR1 is SGHKS and CDR2 YYEKEE (reference sequence).

Worth noting for this clone: A read error may account for a junction end that differs from germline. The V and J genes are TRBV6-5 and TRBJ2-7; 9 nucleotides align to TRBD1. This CDR3 has 16 amino acids. Germline-derived CDR1 and CDR2 are MNHEY and SVGAGI. Here the CDR3 DNA reads TGTGCCAGCCGTTATTCTTCCGGGACAGGGCCCTACGAGCAGTACTTC. Translation: CASRYSSGTGPYEQYF.

J is TRBJ1-2 and V is TRBV28, with D tentatively TRBD1 (6 bases). The germline V gene encodes CDR1 MDHEN and CDR2 SYDVKM. The CDR3 is made up of 14 amino acids. Between the trimmed V and J ends, which lost 10 bases and 2 bases, there was a span of 17 bases. The CDR3, as DNA: TGTGCCACCAAAGTCGGGGGCGCGAACTATGGCTACACCTTC. This codes for CATKVGGANYGYTF.